The entry below describes one T cell receptor beta chain. The sample comes from a study of cytomegalovirus exposure and HLA in healthy donors. Vbeta (60) and Jbeta (13) primers were used in the PCR. Sequencing used immunoSEQ multiplex PCR; TCRdb keeps in-frame clones, though not all of them. The data show approximately 67,000 clones, 68% seen once. Each donor was nominally healthy when sampled (though unrecorded immune exposures were likely). The CDR3 runs 13 residues. Looked up from germline, CDR1 is LNHDA and CDR2 is SQIVND (reference sequence). Losses at the gene ends were 6 bases for V and 4 bases for J; bases not matched to a gene: 1.

The chain is built from TRBV19 and TRBJ2-5; 11 bases match TRBD2. The sample was PBMCs. This receptor was taken from a woman aged 25 to 39 in good health and CMV-seronegative. The CDR3 loop reads CASRTSGGETQYF. In DNA, the CDR3 is TGTGCCAGTAGAACTAGCGGGGGAGAGACCCAGTACTTC.